The entry below describes one T cell receptor (beta chain). These data originate in a study of CD8 T cells in Susac syndrome. The V gene's germline CDR1 is MNHEY and CDR2 SVGEGT. V was pared by 1 base and J by 1 base, with 16 bases between. The length of the CDR3 is 17 residues. The multiple sclerosis controls were treatment-naive patients with relapsing-remitting disease that was stable or active. TEMRA cells were FACS-enriched, unlike CD8+ and CD4+ T cells, which were negatively isolated. An amount of RNA that ranged from roughly 0.5 to 1 ug was reverse transcribed with random hexamers. The amplification used immunoSEQ multiplex PCR on TCR beta CDR3; it spanned 54 Vbeta and 13 Jbeta. TCRdb called the immunoSEQ multiplex PCR reads again in MiXCR, with one record for every CDR3 protein. Of 250,000 to 300,000 distinct CDR3 sequences in the sample, approximately 85% were seen once.

Input material: CD8+ T cells from PBMCs. This rearrangement joins TRBV6-2 or TRBV6-3 to TRBJ1-1, with a weak D call TRBD1 (6 bases). The sequence was collected from a human donor with multiple sclerosis. DNA for the CDR3: TGTGCCAGCAGTTACTTTTCGGACAGATTTGCGAACACTGAAGCTTTCTTT. Amino acid sequence: CASSYFSDRFANTEAFF.